This is a list of T cell receptor beta chains from one sample in a study of T cell repertoires in cytomegalovirus infection. These receptors' antigens are unknown. TCRdb independently ran MiXCR on the reads; one entry per CDR3 protein. Of 450,000 to 600,000 distinct CDR3 sequences in the sample, 30% to 35% were seen once. Specimen: cultured PBMCs, collected from culture after CMV antigen stimulation. These receptors all stem from a human donor in good health (CMV status not recorded). Some clones in this sample may be carry-over from other donors' samples. CDR3s include the opening cysteine and the closing phenylalanine or tryptophan. Fields, in order: clone size, J gene, V gene, D gene, CDR3 protein, CDR3 DNA. D genes are given only for firm matches. Clone size is shown for a subset of rows, as once, few, many or a class of expanded clone.

clone_size: -
j_call: TRBJ2-3
v_call: TRBV5-6
d_call: TRBD2
cdr3_aa: CASSNQISGRITDTQYF
cdr3_nt: TGTGCCAGCAGCAACCAAATAAGCGGGAGAATCACAGATACGCAGTATTTT

clone_size: -
j_call: TRBJ1-1
v_call: TRBV6-4
d_call: -
cdr3_aa: CASKEDPFGGTEAFF
cdr3_nt: TGTGCCAGCAAAGAGGACCCCTTCGGGGGCACTGAAGCTTTCTTT

clone_size: -
j_call: TRBJ2-4
v_call: TRBV13
d_call: -
cdr3_aa: CASSGGKNIQYF
cdr3_nt: TGTGCCAGCAGCGGGGGAAAAAACATTCAGTACTTC

clone_size: -
j_call: TRBJ2-3
v_call: TRBV12-3/TRBV12-4
d_call: TRBD1
cdr3_aa: CASHRGSTDTQYF
cdr3_nt: TGTGCCAGCCACAGGGGTAGCACAGATACGCAGTATTTT

clone_size: few
j_call: TRBJ2-3
v_call: TRBV5-4
d_call: TRBD1
cdr3_aa: CASSNNRGTSTDTQYF
cdr3_nt: TGTGCCAGCAGCAACAACAGGGGCACTAGCACAGATACGCAGTATTTT

clone_size: -
j_call: TRBJ1-1
v_call: TRBV27
d_call: -
cdr3_aa: CASKIRTQTEAFF
cdr3_nt: TGTGCCAGCAAAATCAGGACCCAAACTGAAGCTTTCTTT

clone_size: -
j_call: TRBJ2-7
v_call: TRBV27
d_call: -
cdr3_aa: CASSLNYGDYEQYF
cdr3_nt: TGTGCCAGCAGTCTCAATTACGGGGACTACGAGCAGTACTTC

clone_size: few
j_call: TRBJ2-1
v_call: TRBV7-6
d_call: -
cdr3_aa: CASSLQANEQFF
cdr3_nt: TGTGCCAGCAGCTTACAAGCCAATGAGCAGTTCTTC

clone_size: -
j_call: TRBJ1-6
v_call: TRBV27
d_call: -
cdr3_aa: CASSFWAGFNSPLHF
cdr3_nt: TGTGCCAGCAGTTTTTGGGCAGGCTTTAATTCACCCCTCCACTTT

clone_size: -
j_call: TRBJ1-2
v_call: TRBV7-2
d_call: -
cdr3_aa: CASSPPGRGDGYTF
cdr3_nt: TGTGCCAGCAGCCCCCCTGGGAGGGGAGACGGCTACACCTTC

clone_size: -
j_call: TRBJ2-3
v_call: TRBV12-3/TRBV12-4
d_call: -
cdr3_aa: CASTQGAGTDTQYF
cdr3_nt: TGTGCCAGCACGCAAGGGGCGGGCACAGATACGCAGTATTTT

clone_size: few
j_call: TRBJ1-4
v_call: TRBV15
d_call: -
cdr3_aa: CATSRDQVEKLFF
cdr3_nt: TGTGCCACCAGCAGAGATCAGGTCGAAAAACTGTTTTTT

clone_size: -
j_call: TRBJ2-5
v_call: TRBV6-5
d_call: TRBD2
cdr3_aa: CASRLGLAGPQYF
cdr3_nt: TGTGCCAGCAGGCTGGGACTAGCGGGGCCTCAGTACTTC

clone_size: few
j_call: TRBJ2-5
v_call: TRBV14
d_call: -
cdr3_aa: CASSQITFGTQYF
cdr3_nt: TGTGCCAGCAGCCAAATCACATTCGGGACCCAGTACTTC

clone_size: few
j_call: TRBJ2-1
v_call: TRBV6-6
d_call: -
cdr3_aa: CASSAVAQGPHEQFF
cdr3_nt: TGTGCCAGCAGTGCTGTAGCTCAGGGCCCGCATGAGCAGTTCTTC

clone_size: -
j_call: TRBJ2-1
v_call: TRBV11-2
d_call: -
cdr3_aa: CASSSRAQGYGEQFF
cdr3_nt: TGTGCCAGCAGCTCCCGGGCACAGGGATACGGTGAGCAGTTCTTC

clone_size: few
j_call: TRBJ2-1
v_call: TRBV20-1
d_call: TRBD2
cdr3_aa: CSASKALSGSKNEQFF
cdr3_nt: TGCAGTGCTAGTAAAGCTCTTAGCGGGAGTAAAAATGAGCAGTTCTTC

clone_size: -
j_call: TRBJ2-2
v_call: TRBV5-6
d_call: -
cdr3_aa: CASNLDRIGPGELFF
cdr3_nt: TGTGCCAGCAACCTGGACCGGATCGGACCCGGGGAGCTGTTTTTT

clone_size: -
j_call: TRBJ2-1
v_call: TRBV12-3/TRBV12-4
d_call: -
cdr3_aa: CASSLTQGLDEQFF
cdr3_nt: TGTGCCAGCAGTTTGACACAGGGTTTGGATGAGCAGTTCTTC

clone_size: many
j_call: TRBJ2-7
v_call: TRBV7-2
d_call: TRBD1
cdr3_aa: CASSLGQGRGYEQYF
cdr3_nt: TGTGCCAGCAGCTTGGGACAGGGACGAGGCTACGAGCAGTACTTC

clone_size: once
j_call: TRBJ2-1
v_call: TRBV7-4
d_call: -
cdr3_aa: CASSLGSISDSSYNEQFF
cdr3_nt: TGTGCCAGCAGCTTAGGGTCAATTAGCGACAGCTCCTACAATGAGCAGTTCTTC

clone_size: few
j_call: TRBJ2-5
v_call: TRBV28
d_call: -
cdr3_aa: CASSMGGTQYF
cdr3_nt: TGTGCCAGCAGTATGGGGGGGACCCAGTACTTC

clone_size: -
j_call: TRBJ1-3
v_call: TRBV19
d_call: -
cdr3_aa: CASSIGRAGLSGNTIYF
cdr3_nt: TGTGCCAGTAGTATCGGGCGGGCAGGGCTTTCTGGAAACACCATATATTTT

clone_size: -
j_call: TRBJ2-2
v_call: TRBV29-1
d_call: -
cdr3_aa: CSAGPITGELFF
cdr3_nt: TGCAGCGCAGGGCCGATCACCGGGGAGCTGTTTTTT

clone_size: -
j_call: TRBJ1-2
v_call: TRBV27
d_call: TRBD1
cdr3_aa: CASSFITGTGSRGYTF
cdr3_nt: TGTGCCAGCAGTTTTATTACCGGGACAGGGTCTAGGGGCTACACCTTC

clone_size: few
j_call: TRBJ2-1
v_call: TRBV7-8
d_call: -
cdr3_aa: CASSQNDRSSYNEQFF
cdr3_nt: TGTGCCAGCAGCCAAAATGACCGGAGCTCCTACAATGAGCAGTTCTTC

clone_size: -
j_call: TRBJ2-2
v_call: TRBV11-3
d_call: TRBD2
cdr3_aa: CASSFGRPSIGELFF
cdr3_nt: TGTGCCAGCAGCTTCGGGAGGCCGTCAATCGGGGAGCTGTTTTTT

clone_size: few
j_call: TRBJ2-1
v_call: TRBV4-1
d_call: -
cdr3_aa: CASSRPLEYNEQFF
cdr3_nt: TGCGCCAGCAGCCGCCCCTTGGAATACAATGAGCAGTTCTTC

clone_size: -
j_call: TRBJ1-1
v_call: TRBV7-2
d_call: TRBD1
cdr3_aa: CASSSDRGKAFF
cdr3_nt: TGTGCCAGCAGCTCCGACAGGGGAAAAGCTTTCTTT

clone_size: many
j_call: TRBJ2-3
v_call: TRBV7-2
d_call: -
cdr3_aa: CASSFALNPDTQYF
cdr3_nt: TGTGCCAGCAGCTTCGCCCTAAATCCAGATACGCAGTATTTT

clone_size: -
j_call: TRBJ2-5
v_call: TRBV7-9
d_call: TRBD1
cdr3_aa: CASSLTAGTGDETQYF
cdr3_nt: TGTGCCAGCAGCTTAACGGCCGGGACAGGGGATGAGACCCAGTACTTC

clone_size: -
j_call: TRBJ2-1
v_call: TRBV24-1
d_call: TRBD2
cdr3_aa: CATSDPTSGRHNEQFF
cdr3_nt: TGTGCCACCAGTGACCCGACTAGCGGGAGACACAATGAGCAGTTCTTC

clone_size: -
j_call: TRBJ2-3
v_call: TRBV2
d_call: -
cdr3_aa: CASSEASDTQYF
cdr3_nt: TGTGCCAGCAGTGAAGCGTCAGATACGCAGTATTTT

clone_size: -
j_call: TRBJ1-5
v_call: TRBV28
d_call: -
cdr3_aa: CASSFSAGSQPQHF
cdr3_nt: TGTGCCAGCAGTTTTTCGGCAGGGAGCCAGCCCCAGCATTTT

clone_size: few
j_call: TRBJ2-3
v_call: TRBV20-1
d_call: TRBD2
cdr3_aa: CSARDPSSGSDTQYF
cdr3_nt: TGCAGTGCTAGAGACCCTTCTAGCGGTTCAGATACGCAGTATTTT

clone_size: few
j_call: TRBJ2-3
v_call: TRBV19
d_call: -
cdr3_aa: CASSKGDTQYF
cdr3_nt: TGTGCCAGTAGTAAGGGAGATACGCAGTATTTT